The rows below give T cell receptor beta chains drawn from one sample of a study of CD8+CD57+ T cells in acquired aplastic anemia. TCRdb reprocessed the reads via MiXCR and lists one record per CDR3 protein. Among some 200,000 distinct CDR3 sequences listed, 30% to 35% were seen once. The sequencing sample was made of sorted CD4+, CD8+, or CD8+CD57+ T cells (not recorded which) from PBMCs. The receptors derive from a human donor in good health, serving as a control. CDR3s include the opening cysteine and the closing phenylalanine or tryptophan. The order of the fields is D gene, J gene, V gene, clone size, CDR3 protein, CDR3 DNA. D genes are given only for firm matches. Clone size is stated in some rows and not others, as once, few, many or a class when expanded.

>-|TRBJ2-7|TRBV5-4|many
CASSLDGGGSYEQYF
TGTGCCAGCAGCTTGGACGGCGGCGGATCCTACGAGCAGTACTTC
>TRBD2|TRBJ2-3|TRBV2|many
CASSARGREATDTQYF
TGTGCCAGCAGTGCCCGGGGGCGGGAGGCCACAGATACGCAGTATTTT
>TRBD1|TRBJ1-3|TRBV20-1|few
CSAPTIRGPGNTIYF
TGCAGTGCCCCAACAATCAGGGGGCCCGGAAACACCATATATTTT
>-|TRBJ1-5|TRBV7-9|-
CASSLGDFSNQPQHF
TGTGCCAGCAGCTTGGGGGATTTTAGCAATCAGCCCCAGCATTTT
>TRBD1|TRBJ1-1|TRBV29-1|-
CSVARDREAEAFF
TGCAGCGTCGCCCGGGACAGGGAGGCTGAAGCTTTCTTT
>-|TRBJ1-1|TRBV29-1|many
CSGQSTEAFF
TGCAGCGGGCAGAGCACTGAAGCTTTCTTT
>-|TRBJ1-1|TRBV7-2|many
CASSLVGGTTEAFF
TGTGCCAGCAGCCTTGTGGGGGGGACCACTGAAGCTTTCTTT
>-|TRBJ2-2|TRBV19|many
CASSLGGWVTGELFF
TGTGCCAGTAGTCTCGGAGGGTGGGTCACCGGGGAGCTGTTTTTT
>TRBD1|TRBJ2-2|TRBV2|many
CASSERQGADGGELFF
TGTGCCAGCAGTGAACGTCAGGGGGCGGATGGCGGGGAGCTGTTTTTT
>TRBD1|TRBJ1-1|TRBV5-1|-
CASSFRTGATMNTEASF
TGCGCCAGCAGCTTTCGGACAGGGGCGACCATGAACACTGAAGCTTCCTTT
>-|TRBJ2-3|TRBV5-6|few
CASSSKRGTDTQYF
TGTGCCAGCAGCTCGAAGCGAGGGACAGATACGCAGTATTTT
>-|TRBJ1-6|TRBV6-1|many
CASIQRGGDSPLHF
TGTGCCAGCATCCAACGGGGGGGGGATTCACCCCTCCACTTT
>-|TRBJ1-5|TRBV4-1|-
CASSQSRDLGYQPQHF
TGCGCCAGCAGCCAAAGCAGGGATCTGGGATATCAGCCCCAGCATTTT
>TRBD2|TRBJ2-3|TRBV11-1|-
CASRRLLAGGADTQYF
TGTGCCAGCAGACGGTTACTAGCGGGGGGAGCAGATACGCAGTATTTT
>-|TRBJ1-2|TRBV10-3|-
CASSYSSQGTGYTF
TGTGCCAGCAGTTACTCGAGCCAGGGGACTGGCTACACCTTC
>-|TRBJ1-1|TRBV11-2|few
CASSLGVFVRRGVPEAFF
TGTGCCAGCAGCTTAGGGGTATTCGTTCGGAGGGGGGTCCCTGAAGCTTTCTTT
>-|TRBJ1-1|TRBV7-9|-
CASSGIGYTEAFF
TGTGCCAGCAGCGGGATTGGCTACACTGAAGCTTTCTTT
>TRBD2|TRBJ2-1|TRBV7-3|-
CASSFSGGGGEQFF
TGTGCCAGCAGCTTTAGCGGGGGGGGTGGTGAGCAGTTCTTC
>TRBD2|TRBJ2-7|TRBV7-2|many
CASSRTSGPYEQYF
TGTGCCAGCTCAAGGACTAGCGGGCCCTACGAGCAGTACTTC
>-|TRBJ2-7|TRBV5-1|many
CASSLGQLAYEQYF
TGCGCCAGCAGCCTAGGACAGTTGGCCTACGAGCAGTACTTC
>-|TRBJ1-2|TRBV15|-
CATSRAGDYGYTF
TGTGCCACCAGCAGAGCAGGGGACTATGGCTACACCTTC
>TRBD2|TRBJ2-5|TRBV25-1|many
CASSEYGSASSGGDETQYF
TGTGCCAGCAGTGAATATGGGTCCGCCTCTAGCGGGGGGGATGAGACCCAGTACTTC
>-|TRBJ1-2|TRBV5-1|many
CASSLARQGAYGYTF
TGCGCCAGCAGCTTGGCCCGTCAGGGAGCCTATGGCTACACCTTC
>-|TRBJ2-2|TRBV5-1|few
CASSSNGQVGGELFF
TGCGCCAGCAGCTCGAACGGGCAGGTTGGCGGGGAGCTGTTTTTT
>-|TRBJ1-6|TRBV7-2|few
CASSLVGDSPLHF
TGTGCCAGCAGCTTAGTGGGGGATTCACCCCTCCACTTT
>TRBD1|TRBJ2-3|TRBV4-2|-
CASSQQGASTDTQYF
TGTGCCAGCAGCCAACAGGGGGCGAGCACAGATACGCAGTATTTT
>-|TRBJ2-5|TRBV19|many
CASSIWITGHQETQYF
TGTGCCAGTAGTATATGGATAACAGGGCACCAAGAGACCCAGTACTTC
>-|TRBJ2-1|TRBV5-1|many
CASRLIQDEQFF
TGCGCCAGCAGATTAATCCAGGATGAGCAGTTCTTC
>TRBD1|TRBJ2-5|TRBV20-1|many
CSARATEGAQETQYF
TGCAGTGCTAGAGCTACAGAGGGGGCCCAAGAGACCCAGTACTTC
>-|TRBJ1-4|TRBV19|many
CASVALGATNEKLFF
TGTGCCAGTGTTGCTCTAGGGGCCACTAATGAAAAACTGTTTTTT
>-|TRBJ1-1|TRBV18|-
CASSQRTPNTEAFF
TGTGCCAGCTCACAACGAACACCGAACACTGAAGCTTTCTTT
>-|TRBJ2-5|TRBV12-3/TRBV12-4|few
CASGGSQSRETQYF
TGTGCCAGTGGGGGCTCCCAGAGTAGGGAGACCCAGTACTTC
>TRBD1|TRBJ1-5|TRBV6-2/TRBV6-3|few
CASSYLRTGTINQPQHF
TGTGCCAGCAGTTACCTCCGGACAGGGACGATCAATCAGCCCCAGCATTTT
>-|TRBJ2-1|TRBV2|few
CAREMQDEQFF
TGTGCCAGGGAGATGCAGGATGAGCAGTTCTTC
>-|TRBJ1-1|TRBV5-1|-
CASSLEVFGNTEAFF
TGCGCCAGCAGCTTGGAGGTCTTTGGGAACACTGAAGCTTTCTTT
>-|TRBJ2-7|TRBV2|many
CASRAPGGPDEQYF
TGTGCCAGCAGGGCGCCGGGGGGCCCCGACGAGCAGTACTTC
>TRBD2|TRBJ2-3|TRBV7-3|few
CASSSSGAGTDTQYF
TGTGCCAGCAGCTCGAGCGGAGCGGGGACAGATACGCAGTATTTT
>-|TRBJ1-6|TRBV14|many
CASSQEVLRALHF
TGTGCCAGCAGCCAAGAGGTCCTCCGGGCCCTCCACTTT
>TRBD1|TRBJ2-7|TRBV20-1|-
CSARDVAGTGSGYEQYF
TGCAGTGCTAGGGACGTAGCCGGGACAGGTTCAGGCTACGAGCAGTACTTC
>-|TRBJ2-2|TRBV19|-
CASSIEPKWGSTGELFF
TGTGCCAGTAGTATAGAACCAAAGTGGGGGAGCACCGGGGAGCTGTTTTTT
>-|TRBJ2-7|TRBV20-1|few
CSARDRRGSYEQYF
TGCAGTGCTAGAGATCGCCGGGGCTCCTACGAGCAGTACTTC
>-|TRBJ2-5|TRBV7-9|few
CASSHRASETQYF
TGTGCCAGCAGCCACCGGGCTAGCGAGACCCAGTACTTC
>-|TRBJ1-2|TRBV5-5|many
CASSPPSPSPYGYTF
TGTGCCAGCAGCCCTCCCTCCCCTAGTCCCTACGGCTACACCTTC
>TRBD1|TRBJ1-2|TRBV9|-
CASSAPEGQSHTNFRRTF
TGTGCCAGCAGCGCACCCGAGGGACAGTCTCACACCAATTTCCGGAGGACCTTC
>TRBD2|TRBJ2-2|TRBV20-1|-
CSARDVRSGSGTGELFF
TGCAGTGCTAGAGATGTAAGGAGCGGGAGCGGAACCGGGGAGCTGTTTTTT
>-|TRBJ2-1|TRBV20-1|few
CSARDRTPQKYNEQFF
TGCAGTGCTAGAGATCGGACCCCCCAGAAATACAATGAGCAGTTCTTC
>-|TRBJ2-7|TRBV6-1|-
CASRDHILFGYEQYF
TGTGCCAGCAGAGACCATATACTTTTTGGCTACGAGCAGTACTTC
>-|TRBJ2-1|TRBV29-1|-
CSDEVGVYNEQFF
TGCAGCGATGAAGTGGGAGTGTACAATGAGCAGTTCTTC
>TRBD2|TRBJ2-5|TRBV11-2|few
CASSSGFVSGGLKTQYF
TGTGCCAGCAGCTCCGGTTTTGTGTCGGGGGGGCTGAAGACCCAGTACTTC